This T cell receptor beta chain emerged from a study of blood T cells in healthy people across ages. This clonotype appeared a few times. The antigen is not known. A sample-barcoded 5' primer and a J-beta primer mix were used in a second PCR of about 6 to 12 cycles. The yield of each sample was at least 2.5 million CDR3-containing paired-end reads. In TCRdb, the 5' RACE reads were re-called with MiXCR into one record per CDR3 protein. The sample shows around 970,000 distinct CDR3 sequences, roughly 50% of them seen only once. Whole-study findings and limits: Across samples, TCR beta diversity tracked strongly with naive T cell percentage. The diversity estimates, figures obtained from one million T cells, were considered underestimates. As age increased, TCR beta diversity per million T cells fell in a roughly linear fashion.

V lost 4 bases to trimming and J lost 6 bases, with 22 bases between them. The CDR3 totals 17 residues. CDR1 is SGHDN and CDR2 is FVKESK in the germline V gene. The chain carries TRBV14 and TRBJ2-4, with D perhaps being TRBD1 or TRBD2 (5 bases each). Sequenced material: blood. The sequence derives from a woman aged 55-70 years in good health. The CDR3 nucleotides are TGTGCCAGCAGCCGAGAAACCGGGACCGTCTTGGGAAACATTCAGTACTTC. Its protein product is CASSRETGTVLGNIQYF.